This T cell receptor beta chain was found in a study of blood T cell repertoires in COVID-19. Study-level background: The United States, Italy and Spain were the sources of the acute and convalescent COVID-19 samples.

Trimming shortened V by 5 bases and J by 4 bases, and 11 bases separated the two germline ends. In germline, CDR1 is SGHVS, CDR2 FQNEAQ. The CDR3 is 13 amino acids. Repertoires were generated with immunoSEQ multiplex PCR, while TCRdb's copy carries only in-frame clones and drops some. The table includes around 100,000 clones, 85% detected once. Specimen: peripheral blood. The TCR sequence derives from a human donor in a cohort sampled during active COVID-19. The genes are TRBV7-8 and TRBJ1-2; D is possibly TRBD1 (6 bases). CDR3 region: CASSRDRTYGYTF. The CDR3 coding sequence is TGTGCCAGCAGCCGTGACAGGACCTATGGCTACACCTTC. The full variable domain, completed using reference TRBV7-8 and TRBJ1-2, is GAGVSQSPRYKVAKRGQDVALRCDPISGHVSLFWYQQALGQGPEFLTYFQNEAQLDKSGLPSDRFFAERPEGSVSTLKIQRTQQEDSAVYLCASSRDRTYGYTFGSGTRLTVV.